This entry lists 9 T cell receptor beta chains sequenced from one sample in a study of T cells after yellow fever vaccination. MiXCR, applied by TCRdb to the 5' RACE reads, yields one record per CDR3 protein. Counted here are 240,000 or so distinct CDR3 sequences, about 7.1% occurring once; the ten biggest clones make up approximately 0.85%. Sequenced here: CD4+ T cells sorted from PBMCs, sampled 15 days after the yellow fever booster vaccination. The receptors were gathered from a man younger than 40 who received the YFV17D yellow fever vaccine.

The table lists this clonotype with a few counts. The gene calls are TRBV5-1 and TRBJ2-5; 8 nucleotides align to TRBD1. Germline loops: CDR1 SGHRS, CDR2 YFSETQ. The CDR3 consists of 15 residues. Unmatched junction bases numbered 10, after V lost 4 bases and J lost 5 bases. CDR3: CASSPRTGRTETQYF. The CDR3 bases are TGCGCCAGCAGCCCTAGGACAGGGCGGACGGAGACCCAGTACTTC.

This chain connects TRBV7-9 to TRBJ1-6; no firm D call. Germline V gene sequence: CDR1 SEHNR, CDR2 FQNEAQ (reference sequence). The CDR3 consists of 14 residues. Trimming left V 5 bases short and J 4 bases short, with 9 bases between. The DNA of the CDR3 is TGTGCCAGCAGCACCGGAGATTATAATTCACCCCTCCACTTT. Translation gives CASSTGDYNSPLHF.

The table lists this clonotype with a few counts. The V call is TRBV20-1, the J call TRBJ2-3, with 9 bases identical to TRBD2. The germline V gene encodes CDR1 DFQATT and CDR2 SNEGSKA (reference sequence). The CDR3 totals 15 residues. The trim removed 3 bases at V and 6 bases at J, leaving 10 bases unmatched. CDR3 protein: CSARSSGSRWDTQYF. The CDR3 DNA reads TGCAGTGCTAGGAGTAGCGGGAGTAGGTGGGATACGCAGTATTTT.

The chain is built from TRBV2 and TRBJ1-2; D unclear. CDR3 length: 15 amino acids. V gave up 2 bases and J gave up 4 bases, with 14 bases separating them. Germline V gene data show CDR1 as SNHLY and CDR2 as FYNNEI. In nucleotides, the CDR3 is TGTGCCAGCAGTGAAATTCGGACCGCTCGCTATGGCTACACCTTC. Amino acid sequence: CASSEIRTARYGYTF.

The V call is TRBV7-2, the J call TRBJ1-2, with D uncertain. The germline CDR1 and CDR2 sequences are SGHTA and FQGNSA. The V and J ends lost 2 bases and 6 bases respectively, with 10 bases between them. The CDR3 totals 13 residues. In DNA form, the CDR3 reads TGTGCCAGCAGCTTATTCGTAGTCGATGGCTACACCTTC. It yields the protein CASSLFVVDGYTF. Using reference TRBV7-2 and TRBJ1-2 for the parts outside the CDR3, the full variable domain is GAGVSQSPSNKVTEKGKDVELRCDPISGHTALYWYRQSLGQGLEFLIYFQGNSAPDKSGLPSDRFSAERTGGSVSTLTIQRTQQEDSAVYLCASSLFVVDGYTFGSGTRLTVV.

This clonotype has only a few counts. V is TRBV19 and J is TRBJ2-7; 9 nucleotides align to TRBD1. Germline V CDR1 and CDR2: LNHDA, SQIVND (reference sequence). The CDR3 loop spans 13 amino acids. V trimming: 9 bases; J trimming: 2 bases; junction bases outside the gene matches: 5. Written as DNA, the CDR3 is TGTGCCAGCACCGGGACAGGGACCTACGAGCAGTACTTC. It yields the protein CASTGTGTYEQYF.

The chain employs TRBV9 and TRBJ2-2; tentatively, D is TRBD1 or TRBD2 (5 bases each). CDR3 size: 15 residues. Deletions cut 2 bases from V and 6 bases from J, with 14 bases between. Germline lookup yields CDR1 SGDLS and CDR2 YYNGEE. CDR3 sequence (DNA): TGTGCCAGCAGCGTGTATGGGGGTAAAGCCGGGGAGCTGTTTTTT. Its protein product is CASSVYGGKAGELFF.

This rearrangement joins TRBV21-1 to TRBJ2-7; the D call TRBD2 from the table was never checked on the DNA. TRBV21-1 is a listed pseudogene. The CDR3 consists of 16 residues. The CDR3 DNA reads TGTGCCAGCAGCCCGGGACTAGCGGGTTACTCCTACGAGCAGTACTTC. It specifies CASSPGLAGYSYEQYF.

V is TRBV6-5 and J is TRBJ2-3; TRBD1 matches 9 bases. Germline trimming cut 4 bases from V and 2 bases from J; bases unmatched to any gene: 4. Germline V lookup: CDR1 MNHEY, CDR2 SVGAGI. This CDR3 is 15 amino acids long. The CDR3 bases are TGTGCCAGCAGTTGGGACAGGGCCACCACAGATACGCAGTATTTT. It yields the protein CASSWDRATTDTQYF.